The entry below describes one TCR beta chain. Its antigen is unknown. One end of the junction fails to match germline, which may point to a read error. Multiplex touch-down PCR with TRB-A/B primers amplified rearranged V-D-J TRB sequences. Using its own MiXCR run on the multiplex PCR reads, TCRdb lists one record per CDR3 protein. The repertoire holds more than 8,500 distinct CDR3 sequences, with around 39% as singletons. Amplification of TCR beta used genomic DNA extracted from peripheral blood. These data belong to a study of T cell repertoires in aging, cancer and after chemotherapy. Overall study context: Healthy donor repertoires were recorded over several months to years and showed clear clonal overlap. Findings and caveats of the study: Compared with age-matched healthy donors, untreated hematological or solid cancer patients showed higher blood TCR clonality.

The length of the CDR3 is 13 residues. The germline V gene encodes CDR1 KGHSH and CDR2 LQKENI. Sequenced material: blood. The clonotype comes from a human donor in good health. The chain carries TRBV18 and TRBJ2-5, with 8 bases matching TRBD2. The CDR3 DNA is TGTGTCAGCTCACCACTAGCGGCAGAGACCCAGTACTTC. It specifies CVSSPLAAETQYF.